The rows below give T cell receptor beta chains drawn from one sample of a study of blood T cells in healthy people across ages. A single record per CDR3 protein comes from TCRdb applying MiXCR to the 5' RACE reads. The profile shows 380,000 or so distinct CDR3 sequences, 50% to 60% of them singletons. The source material was blood. These receptors came from a man between 60 and 70 years old in good health. Both conserved end residues are part of each CDR3. A D gene is named only where the DNA matches it firmly. The listing skips clone size in some rows; elsewhere it reads once, few, many or a size class.

clone size | D gene | J gene | V gene | CDR3 DNA | CDR3 protein
NA | TRBD2 | TRBJ2-6 | TRBV20-1 | TGCGGTGCTAGAGCGGGGGAGGCTGGGGCCAACGTCCCGACTTTC | CGARAGEAGANVPTF
NA | TRBD1 | TRBJ2-3 | TRBV10-3 | TGTGCCATCCGCTTGGACAGGGGAACAGATACGCAGTATTTT | CAIRLDRGTDTQYF
NA | NA | TRBJ2-7 | TRBV7-9 | TGTGCCAGCAGCTTTACCGGGCCTTCCTCCTACGAGCAGTACTTC | CASSFTGPSSYEQYF
once | TRBD1 | TRBJ2-1 | TRBV28 | TGTGCCAGCAGTTTAACCGGGACAGGGGTAGAGAATGAGCAGTTCTTC | CASSLTGTGVENEQFF
once | TRBD2 | TRBJ2-7 | TRBV28 | TGTGCCAGCAGTCCCCATGGGGGGGTGACCTACGAGCAGTACTTC | CASSPHGGVTYEQYF
NA | NA | TRBJ2-1 | TRBV20-1 | TGCAGTGCTAGAGATTGGAGTCCTCCCAATGAGCAGTTCTTC | CSARDWSPPNEQFF
NA | NA | TRBJ2-2 | TRBV6-5 | TGTGCCAGCAGTTCTGGGGGGACCGGGGAGCTGTTTTTT | CASSSGGTGELFF
many | NA | TRBJ2-7 | TRBV5-1 | TGCGCCAGCAGCTTTATGGGCGAGCAGTACTTC | CASSFMGEQYF
NA | TRBD1 | TRBJ1-2 | TRBV12-3/TRBV12-4 | TGTGCCAGCAGTCCAGGACAGGGGGTCCCAGCAGGTGGCTACACCTTC | CASSPGQGVPAGGYTF
many | NA | TRBJ2-7 | TRBV29-1 | TGCAGCGTTGTAACAGGGAGGGAGCAGTACTTC | CSVVTGREQYF
few | NA | TRBJ2-1 | TRBV6-5 | TGTGCCAGCAGTGACGGCTCAGAATCGGAGCAGTTCTTC | CASSDGSESEQFF
few | NA | TRBJ2-6 | TRBV3-1 | TGTGCCAGCAGCCAAGATAGGGCAACTGGGGCCAACGTCCTGACTTTC | CASSQDRATGANVLTF
many | NA | TRBJ2-3 | TRBV7-2 | TGTGCCAGCAGCTTAGGGGACATACTACGCACAGATACGCAGTATTTT | CASSLGDILRTDTQYF
many | TRBD1 | TRBJ1-2 | TRBV20-1 | TGCAGTGCCTTGGGACAGACTACGAACTATGGCTACACCTTC | CSALGQTTNYGYTF
few | NA | TRBJ1-1 | TRBV14 | TGTGCCAGCAGCCTCTCACGCTCCGGTGAAGCTTTCTTT | CASSLSRSGEAFF
NA | TRBD2 | TRBJ2-5 | TRBV20-1 | TGCAGTGCTAGAGATGGGGGGGATCCCCAAGAGACCCAGTACTTC | CSARDGGDPQETQYF
NA | NA | TRBJ2-5 | TRBV29-1 | TGCAGCTTCGCCTGGGACTCCCAGGGGGGGACCCAGTACTTC | CSFAWDSQGGTQYF
NA | NA | TRBJ2-7 | TRBV27 | TGTGCCAGCAGTACTCCCCCCCCAGCTTACGAGCAGTACTTC | CASSTPPPAYEQYF
many | TRBD2 | TRBJ2-1 | TRBV20-1 | TGCAGTGCTAGAGATGTTGCTAGCGGGGACAATGAGCAGTTCTTC | CSARDVASGDNEQFF
many | NA | TRBJ2-5 | TRBV7-2 | TGTGCCAGCAGCTTAGGTTCGGGCAGAGAGACCCAGTACTTC | CASSLGSGRETQYF
NA | NA | TRBJ2-2 | TRBV7-2 | TGTGCCAGCAGCTTAGTAGGGGGGCCCCAGGGCGGGGAGCTGTTTTTT | CASSLVGGPQGGELFF
once | NA | TRBJ2-1 | TRBV10-3 | TGTGCCATCGGGGTGCAGGGGTCCTACAATGAGCAGTTCTTC | CAIGVQGSYNEQFF
many | NA | TRBJ1-1 | TRBV12-3/TRBV12-4 | TGTGCCAGCAGTTGGCACAGGGTACCCACTGAAGCTTTCTTT | CASSWHRVPTEAFF
few | TRBD2 | TRBJ2-3 | TRBV7-2 | TGTGCCAGCAGCTTTGGCAGCGGGGTAACAACTAGCACAGATACGCAGTATTTT | CASSFGSGVTTSTDTQYF
NA | NA | TRBJ2-1 | TRBV4-2 | TGTGCCAGCAGCCAAGATCCCGGAGGGAGAGCGAATGAGCAGTTCTTC | CASSQDPGGRANEQFF
NA | NA | TRBJ1-2 | TRBV3-1 | TGTGCCAGCAGCCTAAGCGTCGGGGATGTCTATGGCTACACCTTC | CASSLSVGDVYGYTF
NA | NA | TRBJ2-6 | TRBV6-5 | TGTGCCAGCTTTGGGGCCAACGTCCTGACTTTC | CASFGANVLTF
NA | TRBD1 | TRBJ1-2 | TRBV20-1 | TGCAGTGCTAGAGCCAGACAGGGGAACGATGGCTACACCTTC | CSARARQGNDGYTF
NA | TRBD2 | TRBJ2-1 | TRBV3-1 | TGTGCCAGCAGCCCCGAAAGAGCGGGAGGGCCCTGGGGGAATGAGCAGTTCTTC | CASSPERAGGPWGNEQFF
NA | NA | TRBJ1-2 | TRBV4-2 | TGTGCCAGCGCGGGGAGGGATAAGCGTAAGGGCTACACCTTC | CASAGRDKRKGYTF
NA | TRBD2 | TRBJ2-1 | TRBV11-2 | TGTGCCAGCAGCTCCTACCCAACGGCGGGAGGCAGCTCCTACAATGAGCAGTTCTTC | CASSSYPTAGGSSYNEQFF
NA | NA | TRBJ2-7 | TRBV11-2 | TGTGCCAGCAGCCCCCAAGCTGGGGCAGAGTCTTACGAGCAGTACTTC | CASSPQAGAESYEQYF
NA | NA | TRBJ2-7 | TRBV20-1 | TGCAGTGCTAGAGATCCACGAGGAGGCAGCACCTACGAGCAGTACTTC | CSARDPRGGSTYEQYF
NA | NA | TRBJ2-3 | TRBV9 | TGTGCCAGCAGCGTATCAGGGGCCGCGGGAGATACGCAGTATTTT | CASSVSGAAGDTQYF
NA | TRBD1 | TRBJ2-3 | TRBV12-3/TRBV12-4 | TGTGCCAGCAGTCGGAGACAGGGGGCACCGGATACGCAGTATTTT | CASSRRQGAPDTQYF
few | NA | TRBJ2-1 | TRBV6-2/TRBV6-3 | TGTGCCAGCAGTTACGATGTGGGAAAGCAGTTCTTC | CASSYDVGKQFF
few | NA | TRBJ2-5 | TRBV20-1 | TGCAGTGCTAGAGATGCGGGGACATCACAAGAGACCCAGTACTTC | CSARDAGTSQETQYF
NA | TRBD1 | TRBJ2-3 | TRBV7-2 | TGTGCCAGCAGTCAAAGATCCGGGACAGGGAACTCAGTGGGTATGCAGTATTTT | CASSQRSGTGNSVGMQYF
NA | NA | TRBJ2-7 | TRBV27 | TGTGCCAGCAGTTTATCTCGGGGCCGGGGCTTAGAGCAGTACTTC | CASSLSRGRGLEQYF
NA | TRBD2 | TRBJ2-7 | TRBV7-8 | TGTGCCAGCAGCGGTAGCGGGCCTTCCTACGAGCAGTACTTC | CASSGSGPSYEQYF
NA | NA | TRBJ2-7 | TRBV7-6 | TGTGCCAGCAGCCCAGACCCCCTCCGCTACGAGCAGTACTTC | CASSPDPLRYEQYF
NA | NA | TRBJ1-2 | TRBV11-2 | TGTGCCAGCAGTCCTCTCCTGACAGCTAACTATGGCTACACCTTC | CASSPLLTANYGYTF
NA | TRBD1 | TRBJ1-6 | TRBV11-2 | TGTGCCAGCAGCCGGGACAGGGCAACAAGCTCCTATAATTCACCCCTCCACTTT | CASSRDRATSSYNSPLHF
NA | NA | TRBJ1-4 | TRBV6-5 | TGTGCCAGCAGAGACCCGGGTCTTGAAAAACTGTTTTTT | CASRDPGLEKLFF
NA | NA | TRBJ1-5 | TRBV24-1 | TGTGCCACCAGTGACGTAGGACAGCCCCAGCATTTT | CATSDVGQPQHF
few | NA | TRBJ2-6 | TRBV6-6 | TGTGCCAGCAGCCGCCGTTCAGGAGCTGGGGCCAACGTCCTGACTTTC | CASSRRSGAGANVLTF
NA | NA | TRBJ2-5 | TRBV2 | TGTGCCAGCAAGTTAGGGGACAACCGTTTTCAAGAGACCCAGTACTTC | CASKLGDNRFQETQYF
once | NA | TRBJ2-3 | TRBV29-1 | TGCAGCGTAAAACTCATATCCAGCACAGATACGCAGTATTTT | CSVKLISSTDTQYF
NA | TRBD1 | TRBJ2-7 | TRBV27 | TGTGCCAGCAGTTCCGTCCGACAGGGGGCCCTTTACGAGCAGTACTTC | CASSSVRQGALYEQYF